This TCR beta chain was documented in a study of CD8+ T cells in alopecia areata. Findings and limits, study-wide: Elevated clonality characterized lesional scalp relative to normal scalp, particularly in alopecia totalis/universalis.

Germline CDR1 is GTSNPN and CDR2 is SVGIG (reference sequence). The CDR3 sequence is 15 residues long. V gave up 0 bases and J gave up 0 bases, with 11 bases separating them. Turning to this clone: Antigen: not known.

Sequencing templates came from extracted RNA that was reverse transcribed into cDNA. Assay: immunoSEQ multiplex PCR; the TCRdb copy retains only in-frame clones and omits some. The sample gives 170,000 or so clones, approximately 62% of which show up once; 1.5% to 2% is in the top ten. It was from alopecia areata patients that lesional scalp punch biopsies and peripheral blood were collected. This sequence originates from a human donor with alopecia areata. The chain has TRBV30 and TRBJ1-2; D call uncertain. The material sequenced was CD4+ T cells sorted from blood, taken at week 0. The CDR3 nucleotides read TGTGCCTGGAGTGTACTCAGTGCGGCTAACTATGGCTACACCTTC. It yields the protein CAWSVLSAANYGYTF.